This T cell receptor (beta chain) was documented in a study of T cells in Graves' hyperthyroidism and ophthalmopathy. V lost 3 bases and J lost 5, with 11 bases in between. The CDR3 is made up of 13 amino acids. Looked up from germline, CDR1 is SQVTM and CDR2 is ANQGSEA. RNA transcripts provided the source from which TCR beta CDR3 regions were amplified. A set of HTBI primers served as the primers for a first-round RT-PCR of the TCR CDR3. From the multiplex PCR reads, TCRdb called clonotypes with MiXCR, one entry per CDR3 protein. The sample yields approximately 600,000 distinct CDR3 sequences, about a sixth seen once. Subjects aged 18 to 65 presented with newly diagnosed hyperthyroidism of less than 2 months' duration. Together with thyroid ultrasound, orbital computed tomography, serum thyroxine and TRAb, clinical symptoms were used for diagnoses. A roughly 10 ml volume of fresh peripheral blood provided the PBMCs.

Sample: blood. This clonotype originated in a woman under 40 with Graves' hyperthyroidism. J is TRBJ2-1 and V is TRBV29-1, with a weak D call TRBD2 (5 bases). The CDR3 nucleotides are TGCAGCGTTGACCCTGGACTTGACAATGAGCAGTTCTTC. It is translated as CSVDPGLDNEQFF.